One and the same sample provided the 15 T cell receptor beta chains below, sequenced in a study of blood T cell repertoires in COVID-19. The repertoire was sequenced with immunoSEQ multiplex PCR; TCRdb's copy has only in-frame clones and lacks some. The sample yields approximately 25,000 clones, approximately 86% seen once. Sample: peripheral blood. The receptors derive from a human donor with acute or convalescent COVID-19. The donor label of this sample is uncertain.

The CDR3, as DNA: TGTGCCAGTAGTATTTCCGGGACAGGGTTTACAGATACGCAGTATTTT. Amino acids: CASSISGTGFTDTQYF. The chain employs TRBV19 and TRBJ2-3; 9 nucleotides line up with TRBD1. Per the germline V gene, CDR1 is LNHDA and CDR2 is SQIVND (reference sequence). V lost 3 bases, J lost 3 bases, and 7 bases stayed unmatched. This CDR3 has 16 residues.

This clone counts as hyperexpanded. The chain recombines TRBV18 with TRBJ1-2, with D perhaps matching TRBD1 (6 bases). CDR1 KGHSH and CDR2 LQKENI come from the germline V gene. V was pared by 3 bases and J by 7 bases, with 18 bases between. The CDR3 extends over 15 amino acids. The CDR3 reads CASSPNNGGIGGYTF. Written as DNA, the CDR3 is TGTGCCAGCTCACCTAATAATGGGGGCATTGGTGGCTACACCTTC.

This sequence joins TRBV5-1 and TRBJ2-1, with 10 bases that match TRBD2. Looked up from germline, CDR1 is SGHRS and CDR2 is YFSETQ. The CDR3 sequence is 15 residues long. The J segment lost 7 bases and the V segment lost 5 bases, leaving 9 bases of the junction unmatched. The CDR3 DNA is TGCGCCAGCAGGCCTTCTAGCGGGAGTAAAAATGAGCAGTTCTTC. Encoded protein: CASRPSSGSKNEQFF.

V usage is TRBV9 and J usage is TRBJ2-2; a weak D match, TRBD1 (5 bases). Trimming took 0 bases from V and 5 from J, leaving 8 bases between them. The CDR3 is 14 residues long. From germline, CDR1 is SGDLS and CDR2 YYNGEE. The CDR3 sequence is CASSVGQGTGELFF. The CDR3 DNA is TGTGCCAGCAGCGTAGGGCAGGGTACCGGGGAGCTGTTTTTT.

The genes are TRBV5-5 and TRBJ1-5, with 7 bases lining up with TRBD1. Germline V gene lookup returns CDR1 SGHKS and CDR2 YYEKEE (reference sequence). V lost 0 bases and J lost 5; bases outside the gene matches: 2. This CDR3 spans 14 amino acids. CDR3: CASSLGTGDQPQHF. CDR3 nucleotide sequence: TGTGCCAGCAGCTTGGGGACAGGAGATCAGCCCCAGCATTTT.

This clone was recorded once. The chain couples TRBV18 to TRBJ2-2; D remains unclear. The CDR3 has 14 amino acids. Germline loops: CDR1 KGHSH, CDR2 LQKENI. V lost 4 bases and J lost 1, with 7 bases in between. The CDR3 sequence is CASSRGENTGELFF. CDR3 in DNA: TGTGCCAGCTCACGAGGCGAGAACACCGGGGAGCTGTTTTTT.

This clone has a handful of counts. The chain links TRBV7-9 to TRBJ1-3; no firm D call. This CDR3 has 16 residues. The V gene lost 5 bases and the J gene lost 0 bases, with 14 bases spanning the gap. The germline V gene encodes CDR1 SEHNR and CDR2 FQNEAQ (reference sequence). CDR3 in DNA: TGTGCCAGCAGCGCCACCGGGTCCTACTCTGGAAACACCATATATTTT. Protein product: CASSATGSYSGNTIYF.

This clone appeared a few times. This chain's CDR3 is CASSEAGRADTQYF. CDR3 bases: TGTGCCAGCAGCGAAGCGGGGCGGGCAGATACGCAGTATTTT. The chain uses TRBV7-3 and TRBJ2-3; TRBD2 matches at 7 bases. This CDR3 is 14 amino acids long. J was trimmed by 4 bases and V by 5 bases; bases with no gene match: 6. Looked up from germline, CDR1 is SGHTA and CDR2 is FQGTGA.

A word on this clone: One end of the junction does not line up with germline, which may come from a read error. The chain couples TRBV19 to TRBJ1-5, with unresolved D. Looked up from germline, CDR1 is LNHDA and CDR2 is SQIVND (reference sequence). The CDR3 runs 12 residues. CDR3 sequence reads: CASSESNRPQHF. CDR3 DNA sequence: TGTGCCAGTAGTGAGAGCAATCGGCCCCAGCATTTT.

A few counts support this clone. The V gene is TRBV10-2, the J gene TRBJ1-5; a possible D gene is TRBD1 (6 bases). Germline assignment: CDR1 WSHSY and CDR2 SAAADI. This CDR3 region has 15 residues. V was trimmed by 5 bases and J by 3 bases, leaving 14 bases between them. CDR3 nucleotides: TGCGCCAGCAGTCTACCAGGGGCCCACAATCAGCCCCAGCATTTT. Protein sequence: CASSLPGAHNQPQHF.

The chain uses TRBV10-3 and TRBJ2-5; 10 bases are a match to TRBD1. CDR1 ENHRY and CDR2 SYGVKD come from the germline V gene. The CDR3 sequence is 15 residues long. With V trimmed by 2 bases and J by 2 bases, 2 bases remained unmatched. The CDR3 region is CAISELGQGQETQYF. CDR3 sequence (DNA): TGTGCCATCAGTGAGCTGGGACAGGGGCAAGAGACCCAGTACTTC.

The DNA of the CDR3 is TGCGCCAGCAGTGGGGGACAAGCTCGCTCCTACGAGCAGTACTTC. Residues: CASSGGQARSYEQYF. The J gene is TRBJ2-7, the V gene TRBV10-1, with D tentatively TRBD1 (6 bases). Germline V gene sequence: CDR1 WNHNN, CDR2 SYGVQD (reference sequence). V lost 4 bases and J 0 bases, leaving 13 bases between the germline ends. This CDR3 is 15 amino acids long.

This clone was recorded a few times. The CDR3: CASGPGLAPTGELFF. Written as DNA, the CDR3 is TGCGCCAGCGGACCGGGACTAGCTCCTACCGGGGAGCTGTTTTTT. The chain recombines TRBV5-1 with TRBJ2-2; 9 bases map to TRBD2. The germline CDR1 and CDR2 sequences are SGHRS and YFSETQ. V was clipped by 7 bases and J by 5 bases; unmatched bases: 9. The CDR3 consists of 15 residues. Complete variable domain (other parts from reference TRBV5-1 and TRBJ2-2): KAGVTQTPRYLIKTRGQQVTLSCSPISGHRSVSWYQQTPGQGLQFLFEYFSETQRNKGNFPGRFSGRQFSNSRSEMNVSTLELGDSALYLCASGPGLAPTGELFFGEGSRLTVL.

This clone was observed a single time. This chain links TRBV9 with TRBJ1-2, with a possible D match to TRBD1 (5 bases). The germline CDR1 and CDR2 sequences are SGDLS and YYNGEE. The CDR3 has 12 amino acids. Trimming removed 4 bases at V and 8 bases at J, with 12 bases between. Written as DNA, the CDR3 is TGTGCCAGCAGCCCCGGGGGGAAGGGCTACACCTTC. Encoded protein: CASSPGGKGYTF.

The chain combines TRBV19 with TRBJ1-1; D not certain. Germline lookup yields CDR1 LNHDA and CDR2 SQIVND (reference sequence). V was cut by 5 bases and J by 4 bases, with 11 bases left in between. This CDR3 spans 13 amino acids. CDR3 sequence (DNA): TGTGCCAGTAGTGCCCAGGAGGGCACTGAAGCTTTCTTT. Residues: CASSAQEGTEAFF.